This T cell receptor (beta chain) was sequenced for a study of T cells in localized non-small cell lung cancer. Study-wide points: Exceeding tumor, uninvolved adjacent lung had the highest T cell clonality. The appearance of a median approximately 57 of the top 100 tumor clones was seen in adjacent lung. Owing to sequencing of a solitary tumor region, heterogeneity cannot be discounted.

About this clone itself: What it binds is unknown.

Here immunoSEQ multiplex PCR was the method, and the copy in TCRdb shows in-frame clones only, minus some. The repertoire holds tens of thousands of clones, with approximately 86% as singletons. Per germline, CDR1 SGDLS and CDR2 YYNGEE. The CDR3 runs to 15 residues. V lost 2 bases, J lost 0 bases, and 3 bases stayed unmatched. The sequence was obtained from a female donor with stage II lung adenocarcinoma. Sequenced here: PBMCs, sampled before any cancer treatment. This chain links TRBV9 with TRBJ2-3; 7 nucleotides line up with TRBD2. The CDR3 DNA is TGTGCCAGCAGCGTCAACGGGGGGAGCACAGATACGCAGTATTTT. Protein: CASSVNGGSTDTQYF.